This section outlines one T cell receptor (beta chain) sequence together with its context. Its antigen is unknown. Germline V gene data show CDR1 as SGHRS and CDR2 as YFSETQ. The CDR3 extends over 15 amino acids. The V end was cut by 4 bases, the J end by 4 bases, with 17 bases between. This specimen belongs to a study of identical twins. General study points: Memory repertoires showed no such pattern, whereas abundant cord blood beta clonotypes carried fewer insertions.

TCRdb called the 5' RACE reads again in MiXCR, with one record for every CDR3 protein. The data show some 500,000 distinct CDR3 sequences, approximately 22% seen once. These same records also appear under a second study, on T cells expressing NK-cell markers. This second report adds: Researchers got TCR beta repertoires out of sorted CD3+CD56+NKG2C+, CD3+CD56+NKG2C- and CD3+CD56-NKG2C+ T cells. There were a handful of donors in whom these clonotypes also led the CD3+CD56-NKG2C+ fraction. Questions lingered over whether expanded NKG2C+ T cell clones were HCMV-specific.

V and J are TRBV5-1 and TRBJ2-5, with D possibly matching TRBD2 (6 bases). The sequenced sample consisted of CD4+ T cells sorted from blood. This receptor was identified in a woman under 30 in good health. CDR3 DNA: TGCGCCAGCAGCGTAACGGGAGTGCCGCCAGAGACCCAGTACTTC. Its translation: CASSVTGVPPETQYF.